The 3 T cell receptor beta chains listed next were all sequenced from one sample in a study of CD8 T cells in Susac syndrome. Random hexamers primed reverse transcription of roughly 0.5 to 1 ug RNA. TCRdb re-called the immunoSEQ multiplex PCR reads through MiXCR, storing one row per CDR3 protein. The data contain approximately 190,000 distinct CDR3 sequences, under 97% of them singletons. Sequencing was done on a sample of CD4+ T cells from PBMCs. The source of these receptors is a human donor with Susac syndrome.

The chain recombines TRBV9 with TRBJ1-1; TRBD1 is a possible D gene (5 bases). Deletions cut 3 bases from V and 11 bases from J, with 11 bases between. The V gene's germline CDR1 is SGDLS and CDR2 YYNGEE. The CDR3 is 11 amino acids. CDR3 bases: TGTGCCAGCAGCGATGACCGACAGGCTTTCTTT. Amino acids: CASSDDRQAFF.

CDR3 protein: CAISEAGPNTEAFF. CDR3 nucleotides: TGTGCCATCAGTGAGGCAGGGCCTAACACTGAAGCTTTCTTT. V usage is TRBV10-3 and J usage is TRBJ1-1, with D perhaps TRBD1 (5 bases). In germline, CDR1 is ENHRY, CDR2 SYGVKD. This CDR3 is 14 amino acids long. Trimming took 2 bases from V and 2 from J, leaving 9 bases between them.

V is TRBV2 and J is TRBJ2-5, with D possibly being TRBD1 or TRBD2 (5 bases each). Germline lookup yields CDR1 SNHLY and CDR2 FYNNEI. V dropped 0 bases and J dropped 1 base, with 9 bases sitting between them. CDR3 length: 15 residues. The CDR3 protein is CASSEALGRQETQYF. CDR3 sequence (DNA): TGTGCCAGCAGTGAAGCGCTGGGACGCCAAGAGACCCAGTACTTC.